This T cell receptor (beta chain) was found in a study of T cell responses to AZD1222 COVID-19 vaccine. Study-wide results and caveats: Among AZD1222 vaccinees, only six were seropositive at baseline. Repertoire sampling occurred only after the peak T cell response.

Of note for this clone: Its antigen is unidentified.

Germline V gene data show CDR1 as LGHDT and CDR2 as YNNKEL (reference sequence). V shed 0 bases, J shed 3 bases, and the junction held 6 bases outside the gene matches. The CDR3 is 16 amino acids. The repertoire was sequenced with immunoSEQ multiplex PCR; TCRdb's copy has only in-frame clones and lacks some. The profile shows 130,000 to 150,000 clones, about 86% of them singletons. The TCR sequence derives from an adult who received the AZD1222 COVID-19 vaccine. Sequenced here: peripheral blood, sampled 28 days after the second AZD1222 dose. The V gene is TRBV3-1 (or the pseudogene TRBV3-2), the J gene TRBJ2-3; 7 bases match TRBD2. The CDR3 region is CASSQDLGGGTDTQYF. The CDR3 region has the DNA TGTGCCAGCAGCCAAGACTTGGGGGGAGGGACAGATACGCAGTATTTT.